The 16 T cell receptor beta chains below were found in one sample sequenced in a study of CD8+CD57+ T cells in acquired aplastic anemia. According to the study, genomic DNA was the template for TCR beta VDJ and CDR3 profiling. TCRdb passed the reads through MiXCR, listing each CDR3 protein once. The data show 200,000 to 250,000 distinct CDR3 sequences, with roughly 45% seen just once and around 20% held by the top ten. For sequencing, patients were chosen who had shown expansion of CD8+CD57+ cells by flow cytometry. Specimen: sorted CD4+, CD8+, or CD8+CD57+ T cells (not recorded which) from PBMCs. The receptors were sampled from a human donor with aplastic anemia.

In this sample, this clonotype turned up a few times. The V gene is TRBV3-1, the J gene TRBJ1-1, with a tentative D call TRBD1 (6 bases). CDR1 LGHDT and CDR2 YNNKEL come from the germline V gene (reference sequence). There are 15 residues in the CDR3. V lost 2 bases, J lost 5 bases, and 15 bases lay in between. The CDR3 spells CASSQRQGRGTEAFF. Written as DNA, the CDR3 is TGTGCCAGCAGCCAACGGCAGGGGAGAGGGACTGAAGCTTTCTTT.

This chain uses TRBV20-1 with TRBJ1-1; D may be TRBD1 (5 bases). The CDR3 has 13 residues. The V end was cut by 4 bases, the J end by 1 base, with 10 bases between. Germline CDR1 reads DFQATT; CDR2 reads SNEGSKA (reference sequence). The CDR3 spells CSANGHQNTEAFF. The CDR3 bases are TGCAGTGCTAACGGACACCAGAACACTGAAGCTTTCTTT.

There are many counts of this clonotype. The rearrangement links TRBV6-5 to TRBJ1-5, with 7 bases matching TRBD1. This CDR3 spans 16 amino acids. V lost 2 bases and J lost 2; bases outside the gene matches: 6. Germline loops: CDR1 MNHEY, CDR2 SVGAGI. CDR3 DNA sequence: TGTGCCAGCAGTTACGCTCGGACAGGAGGCAATCAGCCCCAGCATTTT. It specifies CASSYARTGGNQPQHF.

This clonotype was seen repeatedly, ten times or more. The chain combines TRBV2 with TRBJ1-5; D gene uncertain. CDR3 length: 14 residues. Deletions cut 3 bases from V and 0 bases from J, with 6 bases between. Germline CDR1 and CDR2: SNHLY and FYNNEI. CDR3 amino acids: CASSESYSNQPQHF. The CDR3 bases are TGTGCCAGCAGTGAGTCGTATAGCAATCAGCCCCAGCATTTT.

Concerning this clonotype itself: This sequence may be a read error, since a much larger clone differs from it by one base. The chain combines TRBV10-3 with TRBJ2-2; TRBD1 matches at 9 bases. The J segment lost 7 bases and the V segment lost 5 bases, leaving 8 bases of the junction unmatched. The CDR3 contains 15 residues. Germline loops: CDR1 ENHRY, CDR2 SYGVKD. In nucleotides, the CDR3 is TGTGCCATCAGTAGAGGACAGGGGTTCGGCGGGGAGCTGTTTTTT. This gives the protein CAISRGQGFGGELFF.

This chain links TRBV20-1 with TRBJ2-2; D possibly corresponds to TRBD2 (6 bases). CDR1 DFQATT and CDR2 SNEGSKA come from the germline V gene (reference sequence). The length of the CDR3 is 14 residues. The V end was cut by 0 bases, the J end by 5 bases, with 10 bases between. The CDR3 sequence is CSARDPGDTGELFF. CDR3 in DNA: TGCAGTGCTAGAGATCCGGGGGATACCGGGGAGCTGTTTTTT.

The chain is built from TRBV29-1 and TRBJ1-1; the match to TRBD1 covers 7 bases. J gave up 3 bases and V 2 bases, and 12 bases lay outside the gene matches. There are 16 residues in the CDR3. CDR1 SQVTM and CDR2 ANQGSEA come from the germline V gene. This chain's CDR3 is CSVEIPRQGTDTEAFF. CDR3 nucleotide sequence: TGCAGCGTTGAAATCCCCCGACAGGGCACGGACACTGAAGCTTTCTTT.

The chain employs TRBV11-3 and TRBJ2-3; 12 bases line up with TRBD2. V dropped 1 base and J dropped 4; count of bases not matched to a gene: 3. Germline V lookup: CDR1 SGHNT, CDR2 YENEEA. The CDR3 is 16 residues long. For the CDR3, the DNA is TGTGCCAGCAGCTTAGGGACTAGCGGGGAGGCAGATACGCAGTATTTT. Encoded protein: CASSLGTSGEADTQYF.

The V call is TRBV29-1, the J call TRBJ2-7; no reliable D call. Trimming stripped 6 bases from V and 1 base from J, with 10 bases between. In germline, CDR1 is SQVTM, CDR2 ANQGSEA. This CDR3 spans 12 amino acids. The CDR3 DNA reads TGCAGCGTGCTGACGGAATCCTACGAGCAGTACTTC. Translating it yields CSVLTESYEQYF.

This clonotype was seen a few times. The V call is TRBV5-6, the J call TRBJ1-5; no reliable D call. Trimming left V 3 bases short and J 3 bases short, with 13 bases between. The germline V gene has CDR1 SGHDT and CDR2 YYEEEE. The CDR3 extends over 15 amino acids. CDR3 in amino acids: CASSSLEQFNQPQHF. The CDR3 DNA reads TGTGCCAGCAGCTCCCTCGAGCAGTTCAATCAGCCCCAGCATTTT.

Note on this clonotype: A much bigger clone sits one base away, suggesting this may be a read error. V is TRBV7-4 and J is TRBJ2-1, with a tentative D call TRBD1 (5 bases). The CDR3 is 15 amino acids. The V gene's germline CDR1 is SGHVT and CDR2 SQSDAQ. CDR3 bases: TGTGCCAGCAGTCCTGACAGAGGCCCTTACAGTGAGCAGTTCTTC. Protein product: CASSPDRGPYSEQFF.

This clonotype was recorded a few times. The CDR3: CASSLVLMGLGNTGELFF. The CDR3 coding sequence is TGTGCCAGCAGCTTGGTACTAATGGGACTAGGGAACACCGGGGAGCTGTTTTTT. The chain is built from TRBV5-4 and TRBJ2-2; 8 bases are a match to TRBD2. J lost 1 base, V lost 0 bases, and 8 bases had no gene match. Germline CDR1 SGHNT, CDR2 YYREEE (reference sequence). The CDR3 spans 18 residues.

The sample holds many counts of this clonotype. The chain recombines TRBV12-3 or TRBV12-4 with TRBJ1-4; unclear D gene. The V end lost 5 bases, the J end lost 7 bases, and 14 bases lay between the germline ends. CDR3 size: 14 residues. The CDR3 coding sequence is TGTGCCAGCAGTCCCCCCACGGCTGGTGAAAAACTGTTTTTT. Amino acids: CASSPPTAGEKLFF.

Concerning this clonotype: This may be a read error: a much more frequent sequence differs by one nucleotide. The chain is built from TRBV20-1 and TRBJ2-5; 7 positions agree with TRBD2. V was clipped by 1 base and J by 5 bases; unmatched bases: 7. The CDR3 covers 14 residues. CDR1 and CDR2 (germline): DFQATT, SNEGSKA (reference sequence). CDR3 sequence: CSARGPAGIETQYF. The CDR3 nucleotides read TGCAGTGCTAGAGGGCCAGCGGGGATCGAGACCCAGTACTTC.

The chain combines TRBV24-1 with TRBJ2-1, with TRBD1 as a possible D gene (6 bases). The CDR3 loop spans 15 amino acids. Germline CDR1 is KGHDR and CDR2 is SFDVKD. Trimming shortened V by 2 bases and J by 5 bases, and 12 bases separated the two germline ends. For the CDR3, the DNA is TGTGCCACCAGTGATTCGAGCAGGGGTCACAATGAGCAGTTCTTC. Residues: CATSDSSRGHNEQFF.

The chain is built from TRBV15 and TRBJ1-2, with no clear D. The ends were cut back, 4 bases at V and 2 bases at J, with 11 bases in the middle. From germline, CDR1 is LNHNV and CDR2 YYDKDF (reference sequence). CDR3 size: 14 residues. CDR3 DNA sequence: TGTGCCACCAGCAACCGTGGGCAGAACTATGGCTACACCTTC. It yields the protein CATSNRGQNYGYTF.